The rows below give T cell receptor beta chains drawn from one sample of a study of cytomegalovirus exposure and HLA in healthy donors. The table came from immunoSEQ multiplex PCR; TCRdb's copy has only in-frame clones and leaves some out. The listing records approximately 110,000 clones. Sequencing input: PBMCs. These receptors were taken from a man younger than 35 in good health and CMV-seronegative. CDR3s include the opening cysteine and the closing phenylalanine or tryptophan. The D gene is left open where the match is weak.

NA,TRBJ1-1,TRBV14,CASSPLPGNTEAFF
NA,TRBJ2-5,TRBV5-4,CASSLAKPGAGMTQYF
TRBD2,TRBJ2-7,TRBV5-5,CASSPTGTKPSEQYF
TRBD1,TRBJ2-7,TRBV7-2,CASTLTGGRSYEQYF
NA,TRBJ1-2,TRBV25-1,CASSPLQGGYTF
NA,TRBJ1-1,TRBV7-9,CASQNTEAFF
TRBD2,TRBJ2-3,TRBV7-9,CASSLEGPLAGPDTQYF
NA,TRBJ1-1,TRBV7-8,CASSLGTANTEAFF
TRBD2,TRBJ2-1,TRBV9,CASSVRLAGAYNEQFF
NA,TRBJ2-1,TRBV9,CASSLTGSFLNEQFF
NA,TRBJ2-1,TRBV5-1,CASSVNRGFWNEQFF
NA,TRBJ1-5,TRBV2,CASKEGGRNQPQHF